The sequence of this T cell receptor (beta chain) was determined in a study of blood T cell repertoires in COVID-19. Study details: Samples taken during acute and convalescent COVID-19 were collected in the United States, Italy and Spain.

This clone appeared once. Germline values: CDR1 LGHNA, CDR2 YSLEER. V shed 1 base, J shed 5 bases, and the junction held 12 bases outside the gene matches. The CDR3 length is 17 residues. Sequenced by immunoSEQ multiplex PCR; TCRdb stores in-frame clones only, minus some. The table has about 270,000 clones, approximately 90% seen once. Study members were between about 18 and 100 years old and lived in approximately 25 US regions. Participants reported their clinical history, and cohort assignment relied on those reports. Sequencing was performed on PBMCs or T cells enriched from blood (not recorded which). This TCR was recovered from a woman in her 30s with acute COVID-19. The rearrangement links TRBV4-3 to TRBJ2-3; 7 bases match TRBD1. The CDR3 sequence is CASSQGDRDRQVDTQYF. For the CDR3, the DNA is TGCGCCAGCAGCCAAGGGGACCGGGACAGACAGGTAGATACGCAGTATTTT.